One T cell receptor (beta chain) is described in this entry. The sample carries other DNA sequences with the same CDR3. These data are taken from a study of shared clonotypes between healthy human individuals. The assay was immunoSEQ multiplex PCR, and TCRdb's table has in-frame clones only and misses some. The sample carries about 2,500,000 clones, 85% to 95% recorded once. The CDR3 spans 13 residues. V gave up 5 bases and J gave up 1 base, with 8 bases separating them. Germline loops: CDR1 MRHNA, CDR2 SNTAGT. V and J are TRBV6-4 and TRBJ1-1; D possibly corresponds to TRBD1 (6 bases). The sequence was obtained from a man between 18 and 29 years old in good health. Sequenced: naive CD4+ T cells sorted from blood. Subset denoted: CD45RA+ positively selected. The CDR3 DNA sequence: TGTGCCAGCAGTTCACAGGGGAACACTGAAGCTTTCTTT. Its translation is CASSSQGNTEAFF.